One and the same sample provided the 30 T cell receptor beta chains below, sequenced in a study of sequential checkpoint blockade in melanoma. This table comes from immunoSEQ multiplex PCR, and its TCRdb copy is limited to in-frame clones, with some not included. The sample comprises approximately 10,000 clones, roughly four fifths of which are singletons, and about 15% rests with the top ten. The treatment: randomized to nivolumab then ipilimumab (arm A) or the reverse (arm B). The starting material was CD8+ T cells sorted from blood (inferred from file names), obtained from a patient given nivolumab and ipilimumab in sequence. The receptors were gathered from a human donor with melanoma.

This chain connects TRBV28 to TRBJ2-7; 10 bases fit TRBD2. CDR1 is MDHEN and CDR2 is SYDVKM in the germline V gene. The CDR3 is made up of 16 amino acids. V lost 5 bases to trimming and J lost 1 base; unmatched junction nucleotides: 8. This CDR3 reads CASSAPLAGESYEQYF. The CDR3 nucleotides are TGTGCCAGCAGTGCCCCCCTAGCGGGAGAGTCCTACGAGCAGTACTTC.

The CDR3: CASSERTTDYEQYF. In nucleotides, the CDR3 is TGTGCCAGCAGTGAAAGGACTACCGACTACGAGCAGTACTTC. V usage is TRBV2 and J usage is TRBJ2-7; D may be TRBD2 (6 bases). Germline assignment: CDR1 SNHLY and CDR2 FYNNEI. V was cut by 2 bases and J by 3 bases, with 11 bases left in between. The CDR3 covers 14 residues.

This clone turned up a few times. The chain is built from TRBV6-1 and TRBJ2-1, with 10 bases aligning to TRBD2. CDR1 is MNHNS and CDR2 is SASEGT in the germline V gene. This CDR3 has 15 residues. The V gene end was trimmed by 1 base and the J gene end by 4 bases; junction bases not matched to a gene: 1. The CDR3 region has the DNA TGTGCCAGCAGTGAAGTTAGCGGGGGGTACAATGAGCAGTTCTTC. It specifies CASSEVSGGYNEQFF.

V is TRBV7-6 and J is TRBJ1-3, with D unresolved. Germline V gene sequence: CDR1 SGHVS, CDR2 FNYEAQ. There are 17 residues in the CDR3. Trimming took off 5 bases at V and 4 bases at J, with 21 bases between the two ends. The CDR3 is CASSQTRPGRWGNTIYF. The CDR3 coding sequence is TGTGCCAGCAGCCAAACGCGACCGGGGAGGTGGGGAAACACCATATATTTT.

This chain links TRBV5-6 with TRBJ2-5; perhaps TRBD2 as D (6 bases). The ends were cut back, 2 bases at V and 5 bases at J, with 16 bases in the middle. The germline V gene encodes CDR1 SGHDT and CDR2 YYEEEE. This CDR3 is 15 amino acids long. As DNA, the CDR3 is TGTGCCAGCAGCTTTATGTGGGAGGCACTGGAGACCCAGTACTTC. Amino acids: CASSFMWEALETQYF. Complete variable domain (other parts from reference TRBV5-6 and TRBJ2-5): DAGVTQSPTHLIKTRGQQVTLRCSPKSGHDTVSWYQQALGQGPQFIFQYYEEEERQRGNFPDRFSGHQFPNYSSELNVNALLLGDSALYLCASSFMWEALETQYFGPGTRLLVL.

The gene calls are TRBV4-1 and TRBJ2-7, with 7 bases identical to TRBD2. Germline assignment: CDR1 MGHRA and CDR2 YSYEKL. The CDR3 is 14 amino acids. With 4 bases clipped from V and 5 bases from J, the junction kept 8 bases outside the gene matches. Here the CDR3 DNA reads TGCGCCAGCAGCCTAGGCGGGGGAGGCCACGAGCAGTACTTC. Its protein product is CASSLGGGGHEQYF.

The J gene is TRBJ2-7, the V gene TRBV28; 8 bases fit TRBD2. The ends lost 1 base at V and 0 bases at J; junction bases unmatched: 8. CDR3 size: 17 residues. CDR1 and CDR2 from the germline V gene are MDHEN and SYDVKM. CDR3 in DNA: TGTGCCAGCAGTTTATATAAAGCGGGGGTAAGCTCCTACGAGCAGTACTTC. It is translated as CASSLYKAGVSSYEQYF.

This chain connects TRBV6-1 to TRBJ2-5; possibly TRBD1 for D (7 bases). With 5 bases removed from V and 2 bases from J, the gap between germline ends came to 15 bases. Germline V CDR1 and CDR2: MNHNS, SASEGT. This CDR3 region has 15 residues. CDR3 nucleotides: TGTGCCAGCAGTTCCCTCTCAGGGGGGCAAGAGACCCAGTACTTC. It specifies CASSSLSGGQETQYF.

The V and J genes are TRBV10-3 and TRBJ2-5; no reliable D call. This CDR3 has 13 amino acids. With 4 bases removed from V and 1 base from J, the gap between germline ends came to 7 bases. Germline V gives CDR1 ENHRY, CDR2 SYGVKD. This CDR3 is CAISVSVQETQYF. The CDR3 DNA is TGTGCCATCAGTGTTTCTGTCCAAGAGACCCAGTACTTC.

The rearrangement joins TRBV9 to TRBJ2-3; 8 bases line up with TRBD2. The CDR3 extends over 22 amino acids. V lost 4 bases to trimming and J lost 0 bases; unmatched junction nucleotides: 25. Germline values: CDR1 SGDLS, CDR2 YYNGEE. CDR3 region: CASSSRRDTDQTSVFSTDTQYF. The CDR3 DNA sequence: TGTGCCAGCAGCTCCCGCCGGGACACCGATCAGACTAGCGTATTTAGCACAGATACGCAGTATTTT.

The rearrangement joins TRBV2 to TRBJ2-1, with 9 bases lining up with TRBD2. The CDR3 covers 14 residues. V trimming: 2 bases; J trimming: 4 bases; junction bases outside the gene matches: 0. Per germline, CDR1 SNHLY and CDR2 FYNNEI. As DNA, the CDR3 is TGTGCCAGCAGTGAAAGCGGGGGGTACAATGAGCAGTTCTTC. It is translated as CASSESGGYNEQFF.

The rearrangement uses TRBV7-8 and TRBJ2-1, with 10 positions matching TRBD2. This CDR3 comprises 15 residues. CDR1 SGHVS and CDR2 FQNEAQ come from the germline V gene. The J segment lost 2 bases and the V segment lost 6 bases, leaving 4 bases of the junction unmatched. The CDR3 DNA follows: TGTGCCAGCAGTCGAGGGACTAGCGCCTACAATGAGCAGTTCTTC. This translates into CASSRGTSAYNEQFF.

This clone was found a few times. V is TRBV27 and J is TRBJ2-7, with 8 bases lining up with TRBD1. CDR3 length: 15 amino acids. With 3 bases clipped from V and 7 bases from J, the junction kept 11 bases outside the gene matches. The germline V gene has CDR1 MNHEY and CDR2 SMNVEV (reference sequence). CDR3 in DNA: TGTGCCAGCAGTTTCCAGAGACAGGGGAATGTAGAGCAGTACTTC. Protein product: CASSFQRQGNVEQYF.

The chain combines TRBV29-1 with TRBJ1-2; 7 nucleotides line up with TRBD1. The CDR3 is 13 residues long. Germline CDR1 is SQVTM and CDR2 is ANQGSEA. The CDR3 spells CSDNRQGLYGYTF. In DNA, the CDR3 is TGCAGTGACAATCGACAGGGACTCTATGGCTACACCTTC. Drawing the rest from reference TRBV29-1 and TRBJ1-2, the complete variable domain is SAVISQKPSRDICQRGTSLTIQCQVDSQVTMMFWYRQQPGQSLTLIATANQGSEATYESGFVIDKFPISRPNLTFSTLTVSNMSPEDSSIYLCSDNRQGLYGYTFGSGTRLTVV.

V gene TRBV6-1 combines with J gene TRBJ2-2, with 10 bases lining up with TRBD2. The CDR3 is 14 residues long. Germline V lookup: CDR1 MNHNS, CDR2 SASEGT. With V trimmed by 7 bases and J by 5 bases, 4 bases remained unmatched. Here the CDR3 reads CASIDSGGTGELFF. The DNA for the CDR3 is TGTGCCAGCATCGATAGCGGGGGGACCGGGGAGCTGTTTTTT.

This chain uses TRBV4-1 with TRBJ2-2; 16 bases align to TRBD2. The CDR3 consists of 19 residues. The junction had 9 bases not matched to a gene; V was cut back by 4 bases and J by 4 bases. Germline CDR1 is MGHRA and CDR2 is YSYEKL. CDR3 in DNA: TGCGCCAGCAGCCTTCCAGGGACTAGCGGGGGGGCCGGCACCGGGGAGCTGTTTTTT. This sequence encodes CASSLPGTSGGAGTGELFF.

The table lists this clone with a count of one. V is TRBV7-9 and J is TRBJ2-1, with D maybe TRBD1 (5 bases). Germline CDR1 SEHNR, CDR2 FQNEAQ (reference sequence). The CDR3 is 14 residues long. V dropped 2 bases and J dropped 7 bases, with 12 bases sitting between them. The CDR3 region is CASSLKNRQNEQFF. The CDR3 region has the DNA TGTGCCAGCAGCTTAAAGAACAGGCAAAATGAGCAGTTCTTC.

V and J are TRBV2 and TRBJ2-2, with 12 bases aligning to TRBD2. V lost 10 bases and J lost 7; bases outside the gene matches: 7. CDR3 length equals 14 residues. CDR1 is SNHLY, CDR2 FYNNEI, per germline. CDR3 amino acids: CAILAGGPYGELFF. For the CDR3, the DNA is TGTGCCATCCTAGCGGGAGGGCCCTACGGGGAGCTGTTTTTT.

The chain links TRBV5-1 to TRBJ2-1; 9 bases are a match to TRBD1. The CDR3 spans 15 residues. Germline CDR1 is SGHRS and CDR2 is YFSETQ. V shed 0 bases, J shed 4 bases, and the junction held 2 bases outside the gene matches. CDR3 in amino acids: CASSLGTGEYNEQFF. The CDR3 bases are TGCGCCAGCAGCTTGGGGACAGGGGAATACAATGAGCAGTTCTTC.

The table lists this clone with a few counts. The chain recombines TRBV28 with TRBJ2-5, with 10 bases identical to TRBD2. Trimming removed 7 bases from V and 5 bases from J; junction bases left unmatched: 13. CDR1 and CDR2 from the germline V gene are MDHEN and SYDVKM. The CDR3 loop spans 16 amino acids. The CDR3 is CASTPLASGSGETQYF. CDR3 sequence (DNA): TGTGCCAGCACCCCCCTTGCTAGCGGGAGTGGGGAGACCCAGTACTTC.

The J gene is TRBJ1-6, the V gene TRBV10-2; 8 nucleotides align to TRBD1. The CDR3 loop spans 14 amino acids. The ends lost 6 bases at V and 10 bases at J; junction bases unmatched: 8. CDR1 is WSHSY, CDR2 SAAADI, per germline. The CDR3 DNA reads TGCGCCAGCAGCGAGACAGGGGAGCGCTCACCCCTCCACTTT. This translates into CASSETGERSPLHF.

The rearrangement joins TRBV5-6 to TRBJ2-1; 8 bases match TRBD1. Germline V gene sequence: CDR1 SGHDT, CDR2 YYEEEE. There are 15 residues in the CDR3. V trimming: 4 bases; J trimming: 4 bases; junction bases outside the gene matches: 7. The CDR3 DNA reads TGTGCCAGCAGCCGAGGGACAGGCCTGTACAATGAGCAGTTCTTC. Its translation is CASSRGTGLYNEQFF.

This chain uses TRBV6-1 with TRBJ1-4; 9 nucleotides match TRBD1. CDR3 length equals 14 residues. Per the germline V gene, CDR1 is MNHNS and CDR2 is SASEGT. Trimming removed 5 bases from V and 6 bases from J; junction bases left unmatched: 4. The chain's CDR3 is CASSRTGVDEKLFF. The CDR3 nucleotides read TGTGCCAGCAGTCGGACAGGGGTCGATGAAAAACTGTTTTTT.

This chain links TRBV29-1 with TRBJ2-7, with D possibly matching TRBD1 (5 bases). The V end lost 0 bases, the J end lost 2 bases, and 11 bases lay between the germline ends. CDR1 and CDR2 from the germline V gene are SQVTM and ANQGSEA. This CDR3 comprises 14 residues. CDR3 DNA: TGCAGCGTTGAAGACAGGGTACTGCCCTACGAGCAGTACTTC. It codes for CSVEDRVLPYEQYF.

V is TRBV7-9 and J is TRBJ2-3, with D possibly TRBD1 on 5 matching bases. The ends were cut back, 2 bases at V and 0 bases at J, with 6 bases in the middle. Per the germline V gene, CDR1 is SEHNR and CDR2 is FQNEAQ (reference sequence). This CDR3 spans 14 amino acids. CDR3 region: CASSLRQSTDTQYF. CDR3 bases: TGTGCCAGCAGCTTACGACAGAGCACAGATACGCAGTATTTT.

The chain employs TRBV5-6 and TRBJ2-1; 10 bases are a match to TRBD2. The trim removed 0 bases at V and 8 bases at J, leaving 8 bases unmatched. CDR3 length: 16 amino acids. In germline, CDR1 is SGHDT, CDR2 YYEEEE. The CDR3 protein is CASSLDQREGIYEQFF. The CDR3 nucleotides are TGTGCCAGCAGCTTGGATCAGCGGGAGGGGATATATGAGCAGTTCTTC.

V is TRBV11-2 and J is TRBJ2-7, with a possible D match to TRBD2 (5 bases). V gave up 3 bases and J gave up 3 bases, with 18 bases separating them. CDR1 and CDR2 from the germline V gene are SGHAT and FQNNGV. The CDR3 contains 16 residues. CDR3 protein: CASSFLAGLSDYEQYF. The CDR3 nucleotides read TGTGCCAGCAGCTTCCTCGCGGGTCTTAGTGACTACGAGCAGTACTTC.

The chain has TRBV6-6 and TRBJ1-5; D unresolved. CDR3 length: 15 amino acids. Trimming stripped 2 bases from V and 4 bases from J, with 12 bases between. Germline values: CDR1 MNHNY, CDR2 SVGAGI (reference sequence). The CDR3 nucleotides are TGTGCCAGCAGTTACAGTAGTACTCAAAATCAGCCCCAGCATTTT. It codes for CASSYSSTQNQPQHF.

The chain joins TRBV4-2 to TRBJ2-3; 9 bases align to TRBD2. The CDR3 spans 17 residues. Germline assignment: CDR1 LGHNA and CDR2 YNFKEQ. V was pared by 3 bases and J by 2 bases, with 9 bases of the junction left unmatched. The CDR3 region is CASSQDKGGGATDTQYF. As DNA, the CDR3 is TGTGCCAGCAGCCAGGATAAGGGCGGGGGGGCCACAGATACGCAGTATTTT.

This rearrangement joins TRBV13 to TRBJ2-5; the match to TRBD2 covers 8 bases. The CDR3 length is 15 residues. Looked up from germline, CDR1 is PRHDT and CDR2 is FYEKMQ (reference sequence). J gave up 2 bases and V 5 bases, and 7 bases lay outside the gene matches. The CDR3 coding sequence is TGTGCCAGCAGCCCCCGGGGACTAGGGCAAGAGACCCAGTACTTC. Its protein is CASSPRGLGQETQYF.